Listed below are T cell receptor beta chains from one sample, sequenced in a study of T cell responses to AZD1222 COVID-19 vaccine. Clones were sequenced by immunoSEQ multiplex PCR, and TCRdb holds only the in-frame ones, with some missing. The data hold 90,000 to 150,000 clones, with 91% observed a single time. The sequences come from peripheral blood, collected on day 0 of AZD1222 vaccination. These TCRs come from an adult in good health. Each CDR3 is given with its conserved first and last residue. D genes are given only for firm matches. Not every row has a clone size; where given, it reads once, few, many or a size class.

len,d_gene,j_gene,v_gene,abundance,CDR3aa,CDR3nt
15,TRBD1,TRBJ1-6,TRBV6-1,.,CASSEGAGGFSPLHF,TGTGCCAGCAGTGAAGGGGCAGGGGGATTTTCACCCCTCCACTTT
12,.,TRBJ2-3,TRBV29-1,.,CSVVRGTDTQYF,TGCAGCGTTGTTCGGGGGACAGATACGCAGTATTTT
13,.,TRBJ1-2,TRBV18,once,CASSGGTGGGYTF,TGTGCCAGCTCGGGAGGCACAGGCGGCGGCTACACCTTC
14,TRBD1,TRBJ1-1,TRBV24-1,.,CATSAVGQGAEAFF,TGTGCCACCAGTGCCGTTGGACAGGGGGCTGAAGCTTTCTTT
14,.,TRBJ1-1,TRBV28,.,CASTRTVMNTEAFF,TGTGCCAGCACCCGGACAGTCATGAACACTGAAGCTTTCTTT
14,TRBD1,TRBJ2-7,TRBV6-5,.,CASIRTGRTYEQYF,TGTGCCAGCATTCGGACAGGGAGAACCTACGAGCAGTACTTC
11,.,TRBJ1-1,TRBV9,.,CASSGDKEAFF,TGTGCCAGCAGCGGGGACAAAGAAGCTTTCTTT
14,.,TRBJ2-7,TRBV5-8,.,CASSVATGRYEQYF,TGTGCCAGCAGCGTAGCGACAGGGAGGTACGAGCAGTACTTC
15,.,TRBJ2-1,TRBV19,.,CATARGTVSYNEQFF,TGTGCCACCGCTCGGGGGACGGTCTCCTACAATGAGCAGTTCTTC
12,.,TRBJ1-6,TRBV28,.,CASTPPRGPLHF,TGTGCCAGCACCCCTCCCCGAGGACCCCTCCACTTT
14,.,TRBJ1-5,TRBV11-2,.,CASSLHYSNQPQHF,TGTGCCAGCAGCTTGCACTATAGCAATCAGCCCCAGCATTTT
14,.,TRBJ1-2,TRBV29-1,.,CSVEGAPSFYGYTF,TGCAGCGTTGAGGGGGCCCCTAGCTTCTATGGCTACACCTTC
14,TRBD1,TRBJ2-7,TRBV10-1,.,CASSVGQGAREQYF,TGCGCCAGCAGTGTTGGGCAGGGGGCGCGGGAGCAGTACTTC
11,.,TRBJ2-3,TRBV5-8,.,CASSFTDTQYF,TGTGCCAGCAGCTTTACAGATACGCAGTATTTT
17,.,TRBJ1-1,TRBV19,.,CASSIGWGSRGGSEAFF,TGTGCCAGTAGTATAGGGTGGGGCAGCAGGGGCGGATCTGAAGCTTTCTTT
15,.,TRBJ1-1,TRBV7-8,.,CASSLATGRNTEAFF,TGTGCCAGCAGCTTAGCGACAGGACGAAACACTGAAGCTTTCTTT
12,.,TRBJ1-1,TRBV5-1,.,CASSLGSTEAFF,TGCGCCAGCAGCTTGGGGAGCACTGAAGCTTTCTTT
14,TRBD1,TRBJ2-3,TRBV12-5,.,CASGTGMRADTQYF,TGTGCTAGTGGGACAGGGATGAGGGCAGATACGCAGTATTTT
16,.,TRBJ1-2,TRBV7-9,.,CASSLNPRDTDYGYTF,TGTGCCAGCAGCTTAAACCCCCGGGACACTGACTATGGCTACACCTTC
14,.,TRBJ1-1,TRBV7-8,once,CASSPLLGNTEAFF,TGTGCCAGCAGCCCCCTCCTGGGCAACACTGAAGCTTTCTTT
15,.,TRBJ1-4,TRBV25-1,.,CASSDIRAFSEKLFF,TGTGCCAGCAGTGATATAAGGGCTTTCAGTGAAAAACTGTTTTTT
12,.,TRBJ2-7,TRBV7-9,.,CASSDSSYEQYF,TGTGCCAGCAGTGACTCATCCTACGAGCAGTACTTC
13,.,TRBJ2-3,TRBV28,.,CASGFGFPGLPLF,TGTGCCAGCGGATTCGGCTTTCCGGGACTTCCCCTTTTT
12,.,TRBJ1-2,TRBV6-5,.,CASRGLSYGYTF,TGTGCCAGCAGGGGACTGAGCTATGGCTACACCTTC
13,.,TRBJ1-2,TRBV19,.,CASRAADISGYTF,TGTGCCAGTAGGGCCGCCGATATTTCGGGCTACACCTTC
8,.,TRBJ1-2,TRBV30,.,CAWSHRNF,TGTGCCTGGAGCCATAGAAACTTC
14,.,TRBJ2-1,TRBV11-1,.,CASSLIGRTNEQFF,TGTGCCAGCAGCTTAATAGGGCGGACAAATGAGCAGTTCTTC
15,.,TRBJ2-3,TRBV14,.,CASSQGGVTGTSQYF,TGTGCCAGCAGCCAAGGGGGAGTTACAGGAACCTCGCAGTATTTT
12,.,TRBJ2-1,TRBV14,.,CASSQDNREQFF,TGTGCCAGCAGCCAAGATAACAGGGAGCAGTTCTTC
15,.,TRBJ2-1,TRBV6-1,.,CASSEALASYNEQFF,TGTGCCAGCAGTGAAGCGCTTGCTAGTTACAATGAGCAGTTCTTC